The next 15 T cell receptor beta chains were all read from a single sample in a study of blood T cells in healthy people across ages. Alongside a J-beta primer mix, a sample-barcoded 5' primer served in a second PCR lasting about 7 to 12 cycles. TCRdb re-derived calls from the 5' RACE reads in MiXCR, one entry per CDR3 protein. This sample carries roughly 1,500,000 distinct CDR3 sequences, about 31% of them seen once, and the ten largest clones take about 11%. Sequenced sample: blood. Receptor source: a woman aged 30 to 39 in good health.

This clonotype was detected only a few times. The gene calls are TRBV9 and TRBJ2-5; 8 bases line up with TRBD2. The CDR3 loop spans 17 amino acids. Unmatched junction bases numbered 16, after V lost 4 bases and J lost 5 bases. CDR1 and CDR2 from the germline V gene are SGDLS and YYNGEE. DNA for the CDR3: TGTGCCAGCAGCCCGTCTGGCGGGGGGCTTCCAGAGGAGACCCAGTACTTC. It is translated as CASSPSGGGLPEETQYF.

This sequence joins TRBV6-6 and TRBJ1-1; D is undetermined. V dropped 0 bases and J dropped 7 bases, with 9 bases sitting between them. The CDR3 has 13 amino acids. Germline CDR1 MNHNY, CDR2 SVGAGI (reference sequence). CDR3 amino acids: CASSYSGMGEAFF. CDR3 DNA: TGTGCCAGCAGTTACTCGGGGATGGGTGAAGCTTTCTTT.

CDR3 sequence (DNA): TGCAGCGTGACGCACTCCTACGAGCAGTACTTC. It specifies CSVTHSYEQYF. V usage is TRBV29-1 and J usage is TRBJ2-7; D uncertain. Trimming removed 6 bases from V and 0 bases from J, with 6 bases in between. This CDR3 is built from 11 residues. Germline CDR1 reads SQVTM; CDR2 reads ANQGSEA.

This clonotype was seen only a few times. The chain carries TRBV9 and TRBJ2-6; D uncertain. The CDR3 covers 14 residues. Per the germline V gene, CDR1 is SGDLS and CDR2 is YYNGEE. V lost 3 bases and J lost 5, with 9 bases in between. CDR3: CASSATKWANVLTF. CDR3 DNA: TGTGCCAGCAGCGCCACTAAATGGGCCAACGTCCTGACTTTC.

The chain is built from TRBV4-1 and TRBJ2-4, with D possibly being TRBD2 (5 bases). CDR1 and CDR2 from the germline V gene are MGHRA and YSYEKL. This CDR3 has 18 amino acids. The ends were cut back, 0 bases at V and 1 base at J, with 16 bases in the middle. The CDR3 DNA follows: TGCGCCAGCAGCCAAGAGTCGGGCATAACGGGGGCCAAAAACATTCAGTACTTC. Amino acids: CASSQESGITGAKNIQYF.

This clonotype was recorded at least ten times. J is TRBJ2-1 and V is TRBV20-1; TRBD2 is a possible D gene (6 bases). Per the germline V gene, CDR1 is DFQATT and CDR2 is SNEGSKA (reference sequence). The CDR3 runs 12 residues. The germline V and J ends were trimmed by 3 bases and 4 bases, with 7 bases remaining between them. CDR3 protein: CSASGGYNEQFF. CDR3 in DNA: TGCAGTGCTAGCGGGGGATACAATGAGCAGTTCTTC.

There are a few counts of this clonotype. CDR3 residues: CSARDLQGLNGQYF. The CDR3 region has the DNA TGCAGTGCTAGAGATTTACAGGGCCTGAACGGGCAGTACTTC. The chain combines TRBV20-1 with TRBJ2-4, with D perhaps matching TRBD1 (6 bases). CDR1 DFQATT and CDR2 SNEGSKA come from the germline V gene (reference sequence). V was pared by 0 bases and J by 13 bases, with 19 bases between. The CDR3 has 14 residues.

The chain is built from TRBV20-1 and TRBJ2-7, with D unresolved. The CDR3 has 11 residues. CDR1 and CDR2 (germline): DFQATT, SNEGSKA (reference sequence). Trimming took off 4 bases at V and 4 bases at J, with 8 bases between the two ends. The CDR3 DNA is TGCAGTGCTACTGCACAGTACGAGCAGTACTTC. This encodes CSATAQYEQYF.

This clonotype was observed a single time. The chain links TRBV7-6 to TRBJ2-7; D is undetermined. Germline V CDR1 and CDR2: SGHVS, FNYEAQ. This CDR3 has 13 residues. V was clipped by 5 bases and J by 6 bases, with 14 bases between them. DNA of the CDR3: TGTGCCAGCAGCCTGAGATCCGAGAGCGAGCAGTACTTC. It encodes CASSLRSESEQYF.

This clonotype was seen only a few times. The rearrangement joins TRBV2 to TRBJ1-1; TRBD1 matches 7 bases. This CDR3 is 15 amino acids long. After removal of 2 bases from V and 5 bases from J, the junction contained 8 bases not matched to a gene. The V gene's germline CDR1 is SNHLY and CDR2 FYNNEI. CDR3 residues: CASSESQGGRTEAFF. In DNA, the CDR3 is TGTGCCAGCAGTGAATCTCAAGGGGGCCGGACTGAAGCTTTCTTT.

The J gene is TRBJ2-5, the V gene TRBV20-1, with D possibly being TRBD2 (6 bases). CDR1 DFQATT and CDR2 SNEGSKA come from the germline V gene (reference sequence). V shed 5 bases and J shed 2 bases, with 9 bases lying between them. The CDR3 has 12 amino acids. The CDR3 DNA reads as TGCAGTGCTGGGGGGAGTCAAGAGACCCAGTACTTC. Its protein is CSAGGSQETQYF.

This clonotype was observed a few times. The genes are TRBV30 and TRBJ2-2; D uncertain. Trimming shortened V by 4 bases and J by 1 base, and 4 bases separated the two germline ends. The CDR3 loop spans 12 amino acids. Germline V gives CDR1 GTSNPN, CDR2 SVGIG (reference sequence). This CDR3 reads CAWTVNTGELFF. The CDR3 nucleotides read TGTGCCTGGACAGTGAACACCGGGGAGCTGTTTTTT.

This clonotype was detected only once. This chain connects TRBV29-1 to TRBJ1-1; D not certain. Germline V lookup: CDR1 SQVTM, CDR2 ANQGSEA. This CDR3 spans 11 amino acids. Trimming removed 5 bases at V and 5 bases at J, with 9 bases between. The CDR3 spells CSVFRGTEAFF. DNA of the CDR3: TGCAGCGTTTTCAGAGGGACTGAAGCTTTCTTT. The full variable domain, completed using reference TRBV29-1 and TRBJ1-1, is SAVISQKPSRDICQRGTSLTIQCQVDSQVTMMFWYRQQPGQSLTLIATANQGSEATYESGFVIDKFPISRPNLTFSTLTVSNMSPEDSSIYLCSVFRGTEAFFGQGTRLTVV.

This clonotype has just a few counts. It may be a read error: a sequence one base away is much more abundant. The J gene is TRBJ2-7, the V gene TRBV6-1; no clear D. V was trimmed by 2 bases and J by 10 bases, leaving 12 bases between them. The CDR3 is 12 residues long. From germline, CDR1 is MNHNS and CDR2 SASEGT. Here the CDR3 DNA reads TGTGCCAGCAGTGAACTAAAGGAAGCCCAGTACTTC. This codes for CASSELKEAQYF.

V usage is TRBV4-1 and J usage is TRBJ2-3, with TRBD2 as a possible D gene (6 bases). Trimming took 1 base from V and 6 from J, leaving 14 bases between them. Per germline, CDR1 MGHRA and CDR2 YSYEKL. The CDR3 has 15 residues. The CDR3 DNA reads as TGCGCCAGCAGCCAAGTAGGACATGGGAGGGATACGCAGTATTTT. As protein: CASSQVGHGRDTQYF.